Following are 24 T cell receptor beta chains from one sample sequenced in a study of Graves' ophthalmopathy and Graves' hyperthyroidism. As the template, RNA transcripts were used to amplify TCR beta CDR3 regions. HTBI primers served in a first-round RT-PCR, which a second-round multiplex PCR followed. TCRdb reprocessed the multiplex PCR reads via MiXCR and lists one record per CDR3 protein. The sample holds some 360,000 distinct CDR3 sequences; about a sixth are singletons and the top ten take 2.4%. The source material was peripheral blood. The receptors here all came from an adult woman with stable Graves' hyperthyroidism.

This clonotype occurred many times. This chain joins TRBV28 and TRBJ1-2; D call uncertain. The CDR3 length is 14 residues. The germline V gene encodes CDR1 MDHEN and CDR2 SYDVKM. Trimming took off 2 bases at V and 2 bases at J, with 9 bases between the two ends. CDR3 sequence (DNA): TGTGCCAGCAGTTTACGCGTCACAAACTATGGCTACACCTTC. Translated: CASSLRVTNYGYTF.

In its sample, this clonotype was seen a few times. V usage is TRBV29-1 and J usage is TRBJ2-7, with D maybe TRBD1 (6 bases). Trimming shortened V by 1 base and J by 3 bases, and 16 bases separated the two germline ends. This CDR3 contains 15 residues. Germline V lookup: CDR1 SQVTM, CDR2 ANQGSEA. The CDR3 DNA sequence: TGCAGCGTTGAAGTTACGGACAGTAAACACTACGAGCAGTACTTC. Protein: CSVEVTDSKHYEQYF.

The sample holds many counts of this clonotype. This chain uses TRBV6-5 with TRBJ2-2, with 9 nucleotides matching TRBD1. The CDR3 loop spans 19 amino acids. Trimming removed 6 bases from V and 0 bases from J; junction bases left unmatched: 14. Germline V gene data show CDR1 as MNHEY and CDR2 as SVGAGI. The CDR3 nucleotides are TGTGCCAGCAGCCAGGGACAGGGACGAATTACCGCGAACACCGGGGAGCTGTTTTTT. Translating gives CASSQGQGRITANTGELFF.

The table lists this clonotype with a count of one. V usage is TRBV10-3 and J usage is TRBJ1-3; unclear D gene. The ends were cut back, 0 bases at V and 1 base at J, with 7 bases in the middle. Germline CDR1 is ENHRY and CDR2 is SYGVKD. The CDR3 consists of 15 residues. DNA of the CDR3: TGTGCCATCAGTGAGTCGGATGCTTCTGGAAACACCATATATTTT. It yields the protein CAISESDASGNTIYF.

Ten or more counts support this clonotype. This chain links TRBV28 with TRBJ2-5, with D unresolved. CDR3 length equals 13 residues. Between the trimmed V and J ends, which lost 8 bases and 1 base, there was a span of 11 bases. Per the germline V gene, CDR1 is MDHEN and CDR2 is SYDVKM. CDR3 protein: CASAIQVQETQYF. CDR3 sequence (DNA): TGTGCCAGCGCGATTCAGGTCCAAGAGACCCAGTACTTC.

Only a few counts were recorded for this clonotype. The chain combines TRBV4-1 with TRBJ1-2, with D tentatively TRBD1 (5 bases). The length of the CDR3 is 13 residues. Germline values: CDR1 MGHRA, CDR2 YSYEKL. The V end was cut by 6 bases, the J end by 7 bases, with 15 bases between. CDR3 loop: CASRSPGRGGYTF. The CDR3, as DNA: TGCGCCAGCAGATCTCCAGGGAGAGGTGGCTACACCTTC.

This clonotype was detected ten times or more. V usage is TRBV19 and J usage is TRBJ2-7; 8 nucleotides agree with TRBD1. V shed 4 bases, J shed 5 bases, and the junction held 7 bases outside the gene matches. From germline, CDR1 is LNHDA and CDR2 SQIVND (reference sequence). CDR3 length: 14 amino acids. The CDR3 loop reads CASSTRQGPNEQYF. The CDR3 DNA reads TGTGCCAGTAGTACCCGACAGGGGCCCAACGAGCAGTACTTC.

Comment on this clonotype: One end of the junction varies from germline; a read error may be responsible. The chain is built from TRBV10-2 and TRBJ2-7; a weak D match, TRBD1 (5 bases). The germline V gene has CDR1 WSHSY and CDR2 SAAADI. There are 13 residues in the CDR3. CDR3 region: CASRISGSHEQCF. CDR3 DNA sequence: TGCGCCAGCAGGATTTCAGGGTCCCACGAGCAGTGCTTC.

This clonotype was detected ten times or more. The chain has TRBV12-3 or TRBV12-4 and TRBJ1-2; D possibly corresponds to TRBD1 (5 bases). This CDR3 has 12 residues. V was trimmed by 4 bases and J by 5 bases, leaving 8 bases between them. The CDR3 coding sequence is TGTGCCAGCAGTTCGGGGGGGTATGGCTACACCTTC. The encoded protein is CASSSGGYGYTF.

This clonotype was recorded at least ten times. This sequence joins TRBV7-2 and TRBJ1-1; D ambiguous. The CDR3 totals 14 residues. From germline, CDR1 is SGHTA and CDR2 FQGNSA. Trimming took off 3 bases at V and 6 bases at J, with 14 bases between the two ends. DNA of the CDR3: TGTGCCAGCAGCTTTAGTGGAGGGAGAGCTGAAGCTTTCTTT. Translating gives CASSFSGGRAEAFF.

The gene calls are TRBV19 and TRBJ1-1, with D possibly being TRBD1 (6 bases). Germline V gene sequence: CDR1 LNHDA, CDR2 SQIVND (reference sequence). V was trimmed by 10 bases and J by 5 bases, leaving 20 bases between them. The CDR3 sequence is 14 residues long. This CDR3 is CATRLGGPGTEAFF. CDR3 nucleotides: TGTGCCACCCGCCTGGGGGGCCCCGGAACTGAAGCTTTCTTT.

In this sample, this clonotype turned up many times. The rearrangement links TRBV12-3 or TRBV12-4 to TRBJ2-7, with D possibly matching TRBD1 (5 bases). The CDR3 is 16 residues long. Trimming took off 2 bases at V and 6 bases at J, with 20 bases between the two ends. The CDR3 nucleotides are TGTGCCAGCAGTTTACAGGGCGTCCGGCATCCCTCCGAGCAGTACTTC. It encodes CASSLQGVRHPSEQYF.

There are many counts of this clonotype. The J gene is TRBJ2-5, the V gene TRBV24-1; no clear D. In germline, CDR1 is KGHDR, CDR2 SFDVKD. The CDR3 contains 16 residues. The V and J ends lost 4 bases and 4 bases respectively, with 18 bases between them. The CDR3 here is CATSDSRRSGTETQYF. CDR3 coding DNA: TGTGCCACCAGTGACTCCCGGCGAAGTGGAACAGAGACCCAGTACTTC.

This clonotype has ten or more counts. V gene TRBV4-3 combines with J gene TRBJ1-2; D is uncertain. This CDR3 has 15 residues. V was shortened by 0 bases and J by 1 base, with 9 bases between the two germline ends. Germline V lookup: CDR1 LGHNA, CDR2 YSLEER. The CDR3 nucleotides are TGCGCCAGCAGCCAAGAACCTCGAAGTAACTATGGCTACACCTTC. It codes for CASSQEPRSNYGYTF.

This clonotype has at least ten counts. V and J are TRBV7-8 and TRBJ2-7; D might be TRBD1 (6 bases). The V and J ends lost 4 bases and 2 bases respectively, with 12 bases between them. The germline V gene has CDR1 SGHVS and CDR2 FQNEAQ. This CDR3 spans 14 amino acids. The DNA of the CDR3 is TGTGCCAGCAGCTCATCAGGGGCCCCCTACGAGCAGTACTTC. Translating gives CASSSSGAPYEQYF.

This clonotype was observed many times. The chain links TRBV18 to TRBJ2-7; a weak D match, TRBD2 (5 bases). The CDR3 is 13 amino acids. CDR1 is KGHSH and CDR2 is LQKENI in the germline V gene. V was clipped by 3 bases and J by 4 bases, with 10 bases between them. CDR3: CASSPASRYEQYF. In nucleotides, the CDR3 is TGTGCCAGCTCACCTGCTAGCAGGTACGAGCAGTACTTC.

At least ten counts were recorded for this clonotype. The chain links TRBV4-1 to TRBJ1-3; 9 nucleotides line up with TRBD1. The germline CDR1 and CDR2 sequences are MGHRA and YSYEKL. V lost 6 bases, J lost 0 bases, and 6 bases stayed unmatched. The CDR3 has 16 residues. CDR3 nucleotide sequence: TGCGCCAGCAGTGGGACAGGGAACTTCTCTGGAAACACCATATATTTT. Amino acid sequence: CASSGTGNFSGNTIYF.

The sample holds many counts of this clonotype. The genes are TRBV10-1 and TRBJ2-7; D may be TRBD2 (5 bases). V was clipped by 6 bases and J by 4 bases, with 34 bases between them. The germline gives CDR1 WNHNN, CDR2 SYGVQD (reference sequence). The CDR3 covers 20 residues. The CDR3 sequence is CASSARGLLISSSGSYEQYF. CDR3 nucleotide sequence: TGCGCCAGCAGCGCGCGTGGACTCTTAATCTCTTCCTCAGGAAGTTACGAGCAGTACTTC.

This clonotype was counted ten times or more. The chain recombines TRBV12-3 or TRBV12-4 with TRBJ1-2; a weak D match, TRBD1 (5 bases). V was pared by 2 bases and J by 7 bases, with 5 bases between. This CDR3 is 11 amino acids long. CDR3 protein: CASSLTGGYTF. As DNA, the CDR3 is TGTGCCAGCAGTTTAACAGGTGGCTACACCTTC.

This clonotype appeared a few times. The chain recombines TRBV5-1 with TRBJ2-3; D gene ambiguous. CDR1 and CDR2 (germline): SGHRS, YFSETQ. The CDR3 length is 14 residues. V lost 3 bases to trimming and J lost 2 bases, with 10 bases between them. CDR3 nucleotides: TGCGCCAGCAGCTGGCAGGATTACACAGATACGCAGTATTTT. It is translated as CASSWQDYTDTQYF.

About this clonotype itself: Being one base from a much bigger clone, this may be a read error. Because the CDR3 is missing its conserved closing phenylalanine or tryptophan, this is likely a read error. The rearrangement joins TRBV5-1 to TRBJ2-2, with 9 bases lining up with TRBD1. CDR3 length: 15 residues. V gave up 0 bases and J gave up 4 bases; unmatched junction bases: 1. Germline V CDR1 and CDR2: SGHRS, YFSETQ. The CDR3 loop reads CASSLVTGGTGELFV. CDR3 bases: TGCGCCAGCAGCTTGGTGACAGGGGGCACCGGGGAGCTGTTTGTT.

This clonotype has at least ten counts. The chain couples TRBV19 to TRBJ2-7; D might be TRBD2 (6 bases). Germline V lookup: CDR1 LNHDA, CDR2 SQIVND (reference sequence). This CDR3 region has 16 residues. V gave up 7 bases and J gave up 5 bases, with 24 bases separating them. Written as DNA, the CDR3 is TGTGCCAGTATCACGCTCCCCGGCAGGGACTTAAACGAGCAGTACTTC. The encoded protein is CASITLPGRDLNEQYF.

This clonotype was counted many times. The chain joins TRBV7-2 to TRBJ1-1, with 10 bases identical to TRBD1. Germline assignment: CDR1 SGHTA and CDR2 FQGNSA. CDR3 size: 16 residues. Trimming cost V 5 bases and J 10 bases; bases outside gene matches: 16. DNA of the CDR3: TGTGCCAGCAGCACCGGGACAGGGGACACTCTTCTAGGAGCTTTCTTT. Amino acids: CASSTGTGDTLLGAFF.

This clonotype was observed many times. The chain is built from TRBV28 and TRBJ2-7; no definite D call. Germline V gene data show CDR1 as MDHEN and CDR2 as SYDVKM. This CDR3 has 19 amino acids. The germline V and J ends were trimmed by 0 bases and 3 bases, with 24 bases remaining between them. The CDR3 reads CASSLWKLRASESFYEQYF. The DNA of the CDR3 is TGTGCCAGCAGTTTATGGAAGCTAAGGGCGTCGGAATCTTTCTACGAGCAGTACTTC.